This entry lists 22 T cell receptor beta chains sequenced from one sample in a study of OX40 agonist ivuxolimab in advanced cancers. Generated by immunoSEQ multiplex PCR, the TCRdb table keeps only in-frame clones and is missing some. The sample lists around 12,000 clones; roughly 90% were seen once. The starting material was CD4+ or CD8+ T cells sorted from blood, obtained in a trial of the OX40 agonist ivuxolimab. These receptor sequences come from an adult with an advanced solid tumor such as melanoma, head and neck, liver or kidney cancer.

Written as DNA, the CDR3 is TGTGCCAGCAGCTTAGGACTAGCGGCCGCCTACGAGCAGTACTTC. Translated, it gives CASSLGLAAAYEQYF. The V and J genes are TRBV7-9 and TRBJ2-7, with 9 bases fitting TRBD2. The CDR3 is 15 amino acids. Germline V lookup: CDR1 SEHNR, CDR2 FQNEAQ (reference sequence). V lost 1 base and J lost 2; bases outside the gene matches: 3.

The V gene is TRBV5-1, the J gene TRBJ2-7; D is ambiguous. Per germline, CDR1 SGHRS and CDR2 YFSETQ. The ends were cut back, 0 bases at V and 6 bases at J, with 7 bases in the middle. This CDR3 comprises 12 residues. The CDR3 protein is CASSLGVAEQYF. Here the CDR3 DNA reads TGCGCCAGCAGCTTGGGGGTCGCCGAGCAGTACTTC.

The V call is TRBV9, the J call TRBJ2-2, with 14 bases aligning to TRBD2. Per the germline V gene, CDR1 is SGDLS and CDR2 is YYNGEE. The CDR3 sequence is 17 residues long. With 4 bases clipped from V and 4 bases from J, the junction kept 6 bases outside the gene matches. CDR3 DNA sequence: TGTGCCAGCAGCCCGGGGACTAGCGGGGGCGTCACCGGGGAGCTGTTTTTT. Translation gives CASSPGTSGGVTGELFF.

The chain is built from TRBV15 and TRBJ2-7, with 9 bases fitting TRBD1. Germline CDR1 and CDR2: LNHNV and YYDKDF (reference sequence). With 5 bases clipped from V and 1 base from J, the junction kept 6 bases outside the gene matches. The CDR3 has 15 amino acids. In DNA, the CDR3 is TGTGCCACCAGCCTGGACAGGGGAAATTCCTACGAGCAGTACTTC. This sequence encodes CATSLDRGNSYEQYF.

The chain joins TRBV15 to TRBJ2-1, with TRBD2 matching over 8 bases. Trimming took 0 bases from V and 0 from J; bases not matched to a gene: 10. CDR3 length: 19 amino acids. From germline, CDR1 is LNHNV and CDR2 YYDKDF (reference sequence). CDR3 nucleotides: TGTGCCACCAGCAGAGATTTAAAGGGGAGCGGGAGCTCCTACAATGAGCAGTTCTTC. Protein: CATSRDLKGSGSSYNEQFF.

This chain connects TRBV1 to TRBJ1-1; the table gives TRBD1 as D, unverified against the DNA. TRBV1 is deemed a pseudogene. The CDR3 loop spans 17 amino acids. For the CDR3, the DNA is TGCACCAGCAGCCAAACAATCCTCCAGGGGGAGAGCACTGAAGCTTTCTTT. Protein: CTSSQTILQGESTEAFF.

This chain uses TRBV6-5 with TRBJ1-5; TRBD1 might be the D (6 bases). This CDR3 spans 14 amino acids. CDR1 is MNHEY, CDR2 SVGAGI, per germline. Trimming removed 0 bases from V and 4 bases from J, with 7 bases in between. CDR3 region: CASSYSGQNQPQHF. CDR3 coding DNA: TGTGCCAGCAGTTACTCCGGACAGAATCAGCCCCAGCATTTT.

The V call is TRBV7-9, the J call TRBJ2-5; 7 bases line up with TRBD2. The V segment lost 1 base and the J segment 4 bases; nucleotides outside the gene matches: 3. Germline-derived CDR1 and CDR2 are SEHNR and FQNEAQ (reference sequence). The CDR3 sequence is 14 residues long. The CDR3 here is CASSLGDYLETQYF. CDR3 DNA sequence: TGTGCCAGCAGCTTAGGGGACTATCTAGAGACCCAGTACTTC.

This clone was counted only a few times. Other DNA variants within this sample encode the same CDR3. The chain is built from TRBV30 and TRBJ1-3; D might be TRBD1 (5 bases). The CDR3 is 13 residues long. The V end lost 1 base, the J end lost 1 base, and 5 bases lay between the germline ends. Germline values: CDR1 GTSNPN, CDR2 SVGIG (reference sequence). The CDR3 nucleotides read TGTGCCTGGAGTGGGGGGTCTGGAAACACCATATATTTT. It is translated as CAWSGGSGNTIYF.

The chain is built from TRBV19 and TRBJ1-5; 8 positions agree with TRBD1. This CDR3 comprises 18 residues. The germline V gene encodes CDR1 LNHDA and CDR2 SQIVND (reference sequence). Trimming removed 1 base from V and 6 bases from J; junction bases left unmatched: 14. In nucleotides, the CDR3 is TGTGCCAGTAGTATAGTCCAGGGGGCGTTTAATTGGGGTCAGCCCCAGCATTTT. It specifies CASSIVQGAFNWGQPQHF. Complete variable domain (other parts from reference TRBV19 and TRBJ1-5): DGGITQSPKYLFRKEGQNVTLSCEQNLNHDAMYWYRQDPGQGLRLIYYSQIVNDFQKGDIAEGYSVSREKKESFPLTVTSAQKNPTAFYLCASSIVQGAFNWGQPQHFGDGTRLSIL.

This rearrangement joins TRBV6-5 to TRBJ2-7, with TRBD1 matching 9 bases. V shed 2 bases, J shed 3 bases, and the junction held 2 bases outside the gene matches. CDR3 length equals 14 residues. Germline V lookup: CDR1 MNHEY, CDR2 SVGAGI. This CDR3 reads CASSYGTGNYEQYF. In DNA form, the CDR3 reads TGTGCCAGCAGTTACGGGACAGGGAACTACGAGCAGTACTTC.

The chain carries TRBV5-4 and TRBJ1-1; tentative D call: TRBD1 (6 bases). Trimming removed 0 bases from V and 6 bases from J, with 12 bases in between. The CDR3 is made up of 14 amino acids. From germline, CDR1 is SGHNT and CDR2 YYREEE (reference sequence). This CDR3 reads CASSLVQGRAEAFF. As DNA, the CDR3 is TGTGCCAGCAGCTTGGTGCAGGGGCGGGCTGAAGCTTTCTTT.

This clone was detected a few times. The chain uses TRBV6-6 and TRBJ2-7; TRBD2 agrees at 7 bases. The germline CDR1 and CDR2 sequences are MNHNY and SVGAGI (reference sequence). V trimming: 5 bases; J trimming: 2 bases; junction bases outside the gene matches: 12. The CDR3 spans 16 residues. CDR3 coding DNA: TGTGCCAGCAGTCGAAGAGCTAGCGGCACACCCTACGAGCAGTACTTC. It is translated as CASSRRASGTPYEQYF.

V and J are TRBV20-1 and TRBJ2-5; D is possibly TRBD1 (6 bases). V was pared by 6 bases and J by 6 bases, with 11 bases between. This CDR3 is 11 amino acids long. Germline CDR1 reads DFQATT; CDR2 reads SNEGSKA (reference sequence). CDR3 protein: CSARDMQTQYF. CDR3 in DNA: TGCAGTGCGAGGGACATGCAGACCCAGTACTTC.

CDR3 nucleotide sequence: TGTGCCAGCAGCCCCAGGGATCAGCCAGGGCTGGACACTGAAGCTTTCTTT. Protein product: CASSPRDQPGLDTEAFF. V is TRBV9 and J is TRBJ1-1; D may be TRBD1 (5 bases). Trimming shortened V by 4 bases and J by 3 bases, and 22 bases separated the two germline ends. Germline-derived CDR1 and CDR2 are SGDLS and YYNGEE. There are 17 residues in the CDR3.

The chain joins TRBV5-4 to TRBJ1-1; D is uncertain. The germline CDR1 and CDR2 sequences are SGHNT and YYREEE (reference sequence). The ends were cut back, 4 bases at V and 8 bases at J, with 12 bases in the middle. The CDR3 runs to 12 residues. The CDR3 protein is CASSPSRGEAFF. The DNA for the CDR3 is TGTGCCAGCAGCCCTAGCCGAGGAGAAGCTTTCTTT.

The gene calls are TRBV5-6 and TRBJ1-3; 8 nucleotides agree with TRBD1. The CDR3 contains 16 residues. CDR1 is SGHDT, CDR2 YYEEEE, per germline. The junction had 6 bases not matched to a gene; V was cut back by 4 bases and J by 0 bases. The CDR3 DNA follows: TGTGCCAGCAGCCTTGGACAGGGCTCCTCTGGAAACACCATATATTTT. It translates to CASSLGQGSSGNTIYF.

CDR3 coding DNA: TGTGCCAGCAGATCGACAGGCCACTATGGCTACACCTTC. Amino acids: CASRSTGHYGYTF. This chain connects TRBV25-1 to TRBJ1-2, with D perhaps TRBD1 (6 bases). The CDR3 has 13 residues. The germline V gene has CDR1 MGHDK and CDR2 SYGVNS. The V and J ends lost 6 bases and 3 bases respectively, with 11 bases between them.

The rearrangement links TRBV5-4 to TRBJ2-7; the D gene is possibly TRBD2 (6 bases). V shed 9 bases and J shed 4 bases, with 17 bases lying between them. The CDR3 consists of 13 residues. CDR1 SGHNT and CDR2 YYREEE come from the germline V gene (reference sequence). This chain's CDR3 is CAIGGGISYEQYF. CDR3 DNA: TGTGCCATTGGTGGAGGGATTTCTTACGAGCAGTACTTC.

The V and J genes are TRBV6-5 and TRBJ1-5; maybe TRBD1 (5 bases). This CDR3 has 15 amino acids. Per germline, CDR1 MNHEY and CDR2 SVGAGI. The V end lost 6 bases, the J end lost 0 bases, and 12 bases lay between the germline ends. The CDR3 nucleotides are TGTGCCAGCAGAGGATCAGGGTATAGCAATCAGCCCCAGCATTTT. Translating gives CASRGSGYSNQPQHF.

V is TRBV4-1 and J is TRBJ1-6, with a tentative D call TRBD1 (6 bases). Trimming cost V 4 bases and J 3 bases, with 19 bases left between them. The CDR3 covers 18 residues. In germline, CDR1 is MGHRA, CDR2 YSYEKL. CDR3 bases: TGCGCCAGCAGCCTGACCTGGGGGCCCCCAGACTATAATTCACCCCTCCACTTT. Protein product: CASSLTWGPPDYNSPLHF.

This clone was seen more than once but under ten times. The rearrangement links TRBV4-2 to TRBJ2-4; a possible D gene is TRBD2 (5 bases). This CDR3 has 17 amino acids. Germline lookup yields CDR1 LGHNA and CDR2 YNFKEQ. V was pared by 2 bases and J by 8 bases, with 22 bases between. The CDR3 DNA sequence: TGTGCCAGCAGCCAACGGGTGTTCGGGGAAGGAGGAGACATTCAGTACTTC. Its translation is CASSQRVFGEGGDIQYF.